Here is one TCR beta chain with its context. Its antigen is currently unknown. The record originates from a study of cytomegalovirus exposure and HLA in healthy donors. The CDR3 is 16 amino acids. Per germline, CDR1 GTSNPN and CDR2 SVGIG (reference sequence). Trimming took off 4 bases at V and 0 bases at J, with 18 bases between the two ends. Study-wide points: Among TCR sequences, most were rare, though some public TCRs appeared in many donors.

It was with 60 Vbeta and 13 Jbeta primers that the PCR ran. TCRdb's copy holds only in-frame clones and misses some; the assay was immunoSEQ multiplex PCR. The table includes some 99,000 clones, nearly 70% detected once. The sequence came from a woman in her seventies in good health and CMV-seropositive. The sample taken for sequencing was PBMCs. This chain links TRBV30 with TRBJ1-1; D is ambiguous. The CDR3 sequence is CAWKHSGRAMNTEAFF. CDR3 sequence (DNA): TGTGCCTGGAAGCATTCCGGGCGGGCGATGAACACTGAAGCTTTCTTT.